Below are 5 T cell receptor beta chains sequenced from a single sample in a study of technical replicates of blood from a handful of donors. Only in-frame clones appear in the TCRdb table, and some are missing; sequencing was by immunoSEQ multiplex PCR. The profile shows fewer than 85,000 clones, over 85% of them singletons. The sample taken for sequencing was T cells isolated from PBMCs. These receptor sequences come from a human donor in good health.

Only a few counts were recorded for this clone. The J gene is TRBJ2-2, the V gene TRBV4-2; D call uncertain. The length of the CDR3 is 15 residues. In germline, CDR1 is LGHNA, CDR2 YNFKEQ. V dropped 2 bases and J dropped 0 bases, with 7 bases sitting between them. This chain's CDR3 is CASSQRLTNTGELFF. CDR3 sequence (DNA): TGTGCCAGCAGCCAACGGTTAACGAACACCGGGGAGCTGTTTTTT.

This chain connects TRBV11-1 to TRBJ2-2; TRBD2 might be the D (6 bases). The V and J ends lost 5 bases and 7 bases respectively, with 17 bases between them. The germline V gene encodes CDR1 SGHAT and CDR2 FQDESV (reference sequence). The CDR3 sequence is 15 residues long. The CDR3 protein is CASSMSGPVGGELFF. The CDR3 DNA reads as TGTGCCAGCAGCATGAGCGGGCCGGTTGGCGGGGAGCTGTTTTTT.

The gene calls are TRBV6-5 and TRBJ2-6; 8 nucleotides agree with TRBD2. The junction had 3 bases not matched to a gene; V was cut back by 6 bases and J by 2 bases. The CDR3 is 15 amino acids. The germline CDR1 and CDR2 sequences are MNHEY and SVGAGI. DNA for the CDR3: TGTGCCAGCAGGTCGGGGGGGACTGGGGCCAACGTCCTGACTTTC. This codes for CASRSGGTGANVLTF.

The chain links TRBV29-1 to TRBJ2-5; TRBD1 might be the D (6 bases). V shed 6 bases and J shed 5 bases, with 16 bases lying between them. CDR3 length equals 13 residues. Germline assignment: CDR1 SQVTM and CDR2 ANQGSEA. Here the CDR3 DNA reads TGCAGCGTCTTGACAGGCGTAGGGGAGACCCAGTACTTC. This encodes CSVLTGVGETQYF.

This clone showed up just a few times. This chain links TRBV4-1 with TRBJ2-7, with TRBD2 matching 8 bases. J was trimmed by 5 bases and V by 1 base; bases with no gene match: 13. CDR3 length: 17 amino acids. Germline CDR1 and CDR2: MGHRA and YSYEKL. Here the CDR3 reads CASSQVTPGLEIHEQYF. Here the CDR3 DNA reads TGCGCCAGCAGCCAAGTGACGCCGGGACTAGAGATCCACGAGCAGTACTTC.